This T cell receptor (beta chain) stems from a study of T cells in Graves' hyperthyroidism and ophthalmopathy. This clonotype was counted at least ten times. Its matching antigen is unknown. RNA transcripts gave rise to amplified TCR beta CDR3 regions. First-round RT-PCR with HTBI primers amplified the TCR CDR3 region. TCRdb reprocessed the multiplex PCR reads via MiXCR and lists one record per CDR3 protein. The sample carries a few hundred thousand distinct CDR3 sequences, just over 14% recorded once. Study outcomes and limitations: A model of 13 V-J pairs discriminated ophthalmopathy from stable hyperthyroidism. Ophthalmopathy was model-predicted a median roughly 6.2 months pre-onset. Most clonotypes expanded in the thyroid (above 0.001) were also present in blood.

The CDR3 consists of 14 residues. With 0 bases clipped from V and 2 bases from J, the junction kept 2 bases outside the gene matches. Germline V gene lookup returns CDR1 DFQATT and CDR2 SNEGSKA (reference sequence). The J gene is TRBJ2-5, the V gene TRBV20-1; 8 nucleotides line up with TRBD2. The receptor was isolated from a woman in her thirties or forties with Graves' hyperthyroidism that later progressed to Graves' ophthalmopathy. Source material: blood. CDR3 residues: CSARETSVQETQYF. The CDR3 DNA reads as TGCAGTGCTAGAGAGACTAGCGTACAAGAGACCCAGTACTTC.